The clone carrying this T cell receptor (beta chain) was counted once. Its antigen is currently unknown. The method was immunoSEQ multiplex PCR; TCRdb's version includes in-frame clones alone and lacks a portion of them. The sample yields some 74,000 clones, 80% to 95% seen once. CD4+CD25+CD127- Tregs, CD4+CD25- non-Tregs, CD4 and CD8 cells were sorted. The data are from a study of Tregs in tolerant kidney transplant recipients. CDR1 is MDHEN, CDR2 SYDVKM, per germline. V lost 6 bases, J lost 6 bases, and 12 bases lay in between. This CDR3 has 13 amino acids. Findings of the study overall: This study did not directly address biological reproducibility. Antigen-driven expansion was suggested because donor-specific Tregs expanded more than all Tregs in tolerant patients. For some patients, primers changed over time, blocking nucleotide-level comparison.

The receptor was isolated from a human donor who received a combined kidney and bone marrow transplant. V is TRBV28 and J is TRBJ2-1, with a tentative D call TRBD1 (5 bases). Here the sequenced sample was Tregs from blood, taken before the transplant. The CDR3 here is CASSQTVLNEQFF. The CDR3 DNA reads as TGTGCCAGCAGCCAGACAGTGCTCAATGAGCAGTTCTTC. The variable domain in full, completed from reference TRBV28 and TRBJ2-1, reads DVKVTQSSRYLVKRTGEKVFLECVQDMDHENMFWYRQDPGLGLRLIYFSYDVKMKEKGDIPEGYSVSREKKERFSLILESASTNQTSMYLCASSQTVLNEQFFGPGTRLTVL.